Below are 12 T cell receptor beta chains sequenced from a single sample in a study of alternative splicing in chronic myeloid leukemia remission (dated by TCRdb to the early 2020s). To prepare the library, bulk RNA-seq was applied. The sequencer was an Illumina HiSeq 2500. The TruSeq Stranded RNA sample prep kit was used to generate libraries of poly-A-enriched mRNA from an input of 0.8 to 1 ug total RNA. The reads were reprocessed in TCRdb, with one entry per CDR3 protein sequence and no accompanying DNA. In all, the sample holds around 290 distinct CDR3 sequences, and 90% to 97% of those were seen once. About 15% of the sample rests with the top ten. The sample taken for sequencing was PBMCs. These receptors all come from a person in their thirties or forties in good health.

The rearrangement links TRBV7-9 to TRBJ2-7; TCRdb's D call of TRBD2 is untestable without DNA. The germline V gene encodes CDR1 SEHNR and CDR2 FQNEAQ (reference sequence). The CDR3 extends over 15 amino acids. Here the CDR3 reads CASSPGWASSYEQYF.

This chain links TRBV5-4 with TRBJ2-6. Germline V gene data show CDR1 as SGHNT and CDR2 as YYREEE (reference sequence). The CDR3 runs 14 residues. The CDR3 loop reads CASSSGPSLSVLTF.

This chain links TRBV12-3 or TRBV12-4 with TRBJ2-7; TCRdb selects TRBD2, and the lack of DNA leaves this call unchecked. CDR3 length: 15 amino acids. CDR3 sequence reads: CASSPEGGGPYEQYF.

This chain uses TRBV27 with TRBJ2-5; the D call from TCRdb, TRBD2, cannot be confirmed without DNA. The germline V gene has CDR1 MNHEY and CDR2 SMNVEV (reference sequence). This CDR3 is 13 amino acids long. This chain's CDR3 is CASSFSGKETQYF.

This clonotype appeared once. V gene TRBV19 combines with J gene TRBJ2-3. CDR3 size: 14 residues. Germline V CDR1 and CDR2: LNHDA, SQIVND (reference sequence). The CDR3 spells CASSAFFRTDTQYF.

The V and J genes are TRBV18 and TRBJ1-1. CDR3 length equals 16 residues. The germline CDR1 and CDR2 sequences are KGHSH and LQKENI. The CDR3 spells CASSPYSGQPNTEAFF.

The genes are TRBV19 and TRBJ2-3; the TRBD2 assignment by TCRdb is unverifiable without DNA. The CDR3 has 19 residues. Germline V lookup: CDR1 LNHDA, CDR2 SQIVND (reference sequence). CDR3 in amino acids: CASSMLGTSGGFSTDTQYF.

This rearrangement joins TRBV30 to TRBJ1-1. This CDR3 contains 14 residues. Germline V gene sequence: CDR1 GTSNPN, CDR2 SVGIG (reference sequence). CDR3 loop: CAWSPGTGNTEAFF.

Within the sample, this clonotype is hyperexpanded. The chain joins TRBV4-2 to TRBJ1-2. This CDR3 has 13 residues. Germline lookup yields CDR1 LGHNA and CDR2 YNFKEQ. The CDR3 sequence is CASSQVARHGYTF.

The chain's CDR3 is CASSLLELMNTEAFF. The J gene is TRBJ1-1, the V gene TRBV7-9. The CDR3 sequence is 15 residues long. CDR1 and CDR2 (germline): SEHNR, FQNEAQ (reference sequence).

This chain uses TRBV4-1 with TRBJ2-1; the TCRdb call, TRBD2, lacks DNA for checking. The CDR3 spans 14 residues. CDR1 is MGHRA and CDR2 is YSYEKL in the germline V gene. The CDR3 here is CATADRDVANEQFF.

This clonotype occurred once. The chain employs TRBV20-1 and TRBJ1-1. Germline CDR1 and CDR2: DFQATT and SNEGSKA (reference sequence). This CDR3 contains 11 residues. Here the CDR3 reads CSTRENTEAFF.